These 15 T cell receptor beta chains came from one sample sequenced in a study of blood T cell repertoires in COVID-19. TCRdb's table, derived via immunoSEQ multiplex PCR, lists solely in-frame clones and lacks some. The sample lists 100,000 to 150,000 clones, roughly 72% seen once, with around 6% in the top ten. Sequencing was performed on peripheral blood. Receptors were obtained from a man in his sixties with acute or convalescent COVID-19.

The chain uses TRBV7-2 and TRBJ2-2; the D gene is possibly TRBD2 (5 bases). There are 17 residues in the CDR3. CDR1 and CDR2 (germline): SGHTA, FQGNSA. V lost 2 bases and J 5 bases, leaving 18 bases between the germline ends. In nucleotides, the CDR3 is TGTGCCAGCAGCTTACAACCACCCGGGGTTCGTACCGGGGAGCTGTTTTTT. Protein: CASSLQPPGVRTGELFF.

This chain joins TRBV6-5 and TRBJ1-2; 9 bases line up with TRBD1. J lost 2 bases, V lost 6 bases, and 7 bases had no gene match. CDR3 size: 15 residues. Germline V lookup: CDR1 MNHEY, CDR2 SVGAGI. CDR3 nucleotides: TGTGCCAGCAGACCCGCCGGGACAGGGAACTATGGCTACACCTTC. This encodes CASRPAGTGNYGYTF.

This clone showed up just a few times. This rearrangement joins TRBV9 to TRBJ2-1; 9 bases fit TRBD2. With V trimmed by 0 bases and J by 9 bases, 7 bases remained unmatched. Germline V gene sequence: CDR1 SGDLS, CDR2 YYNGEE. CDR3 size: 15 residues. Here the CDR3 reads CASSVEGAGGAEQFF. For the CDR3, the DNA is TGTGCCAGCAGCGTAGAAGGGGCGGGAGGGGCTGAGCAGTTCTTC. Complete variable domain (other parts from reference TRBV9 and TRBJ2-1): DSGVTQTPKHLITATGQRVTLRCSPRSGDLSVYWYQQSLDQGLQFLIQYYNGEERAKGNILERFSAQQFPDLHSELNLSSLELGDSALYFCASSVEGAGGAEQFFGPGTRLTVL.

This clone was seen a single time. Compared with germline, one end of the junction differs, possibly owing to a read error. The chain uses TRBV6-1 and TRBJ2-2; 10 bases match TRBD2. CDR1 and CDR2 from the germline V gene are MNHNS and SASEGT. The length of the CDR3 is 15 residues. The CDR3: CASSQAGGDTGELFF. Here the CDR3 DNA reads TGTGCCAGCAGTCAAGCGGGAGGGGACACCGGGGAGCTGTTTTTT.

This chain connects TRBV5-1 to TRBJ2-3; TRBD1 aligns across 8 bases. The CDR3 loop spans 13 amino acids. Germline V gives CDR1 SGHRS, CDR2 YFSETQ. J gave up 9 bases and V 3 bases, and 6 bases lay outside the gene matches. The CDR3 loop is CASSSTTGETQYF. For the CDR3, the DNA is TGCGCCAGCAGCTCGACGACAGGGGAGACGCAGTATTTT.

The V and J genes are TRBV24-1 and TRBJ2-2; 8 nucleotides line up with TRBD1. The CDR3 has 16 residues. CDR1 is KGHDR, CDR2 SFDVKD, per germline. With V trimmed by 5 bases and J by 1 base, 5 bases remained unmatched. CDR3 DNA sequence: TGTGCCACCAGTGCCCTCGGGACAGGGAACACCGGGGAGCTGTTTTTT. Protein: CATSALGTGNTGELFF.

The V gene is TRBV6-1, the J gene TRBJ1-5; D perhaps matches TRBD1 (6 bases). This CDR3 is 18 amino acids long. Per the germline V gene, CDR1 is MNHNS and CDR2 is SASEGT. The germline V and J ends were trimmed by 2 bases and 1 base, with 18 bases remaining between them. CDR3 nucleotide sequence: TGTGCCAGCAGTGAACGTGGGACGTCCCAGGGGAGCAATCAGCCCCAGCATTTT. This translates into CASSERGTSQGSNQPQHF.

V usage is TRBV5-1 and J usage is TRBJ2-2, with 7 positions matching TRBD2. Germline V gives CDR1 SGHRS, CDR2 YFSETQ. With V trimmed by 2 bases and J by 3 bases, 4 bases remained unmatched. The CDR3 contains 15 residues. CDR3 nucleotide sequence: TGCGCCAGCAGCTTTTCCGCGGGGGACACCGGGGAGCTGTTTTTT. Protein sequence: CASSFSAGDTGELFF. Full variable domain (outside the CDR3, taken from reference TRBV5-1 and TRBJ2-2): KAGVTQTPRYLIKTRGQQVTLSCSPISGHRSVSWYQQTPGQGLQFLFEYFSETQRNKGNFPGRFSGRQFSNSRSEMNVSTLELGDSALYLCASSFSAGDTGELFFGEGSRLTVL.

V is TRBV4-1 and J is TRBJ1-4; maybe TRBD1 (5 bases). Germline V CDR1 and CDR2: MGHRA, YSYEKL. The V gene lost 6 bases and the J gene lost 4 bases, with 12 bases spanning the gap. This CDR3 is built from 14 residues. The CDR3 is CASSAGPLNEKLFF. The CDR3 DNA reads as TGCGCCAGCAGTGCGGGACCGCTTAATGAAAAACTGTTTTTT.

The DNA for the CDR3 is TGTGCCAGCTTCCTGGGAACAGGGGGCACTGAAGCTTTCTTT. This sequence encodes CASFLGTGGTEAFF. The V gene is TRBV18, the J gene TRBJ1-1; 8 bases map to TRBD1. J gave up 4 bases and V 7 bases, and 8 bases lay outside the gene matches. The germline gives CDR1 KGHSH, CDR2 LQKENI. This CDR3 spans 14 amino acids.

Points on this clone: One end of the junction varies from germline; a read error may be responsible. The sample holds other DNA sequences that translate to the same CDR3. The DNA for the CDR3 is TGTGCCAGCTCACCTAGCACCGGGGAGCTATTTTTT. As protein: CASSPSTGELFF. This chain uses TRBV18 with TRBJ2-2, with a weak D call TRBD2 (5 bases). Germline CDR1 and CDR2: KGHSH and LQKENI. The CDR3 loop spans 12 amino acids.

The chain recombines TRBV10-2 with TRBJ1-1; no definite D call. Trimming removed 5 bases from V and 4 bases from J, with 8 bases in between. Germline CDR1 WSHSY, CDR2 SAAADI. This CDR3 is built from 12 residues. The CDR3 nucleotides are TGCGCCAGCAGTATCAGGTCCACTGAAGCTTTCTTT. This gives the protein CASSIRSTEAFF.

The gene calls are TRBV9 and TRBJ1-1, with D uncertain. CDR3 length equals 14 residues. Trimming cost V 0 bases and J 5 bases, with 11 bases left between them. Germline assignment: CDR1 SGDLS and CDR2 YYNGEE. CDR3 amino acids: CASSVAGGRTEAFF. The CDR3 DNA follows: TGTGCCAGCAGCGTAGCCGGCGGTCGGACTGAAGCTTTCTTT. The entire variable domain, with the rest obtained from reference TRBV9 and TRBJ1-1, is as follows: DSGVTQTPKHLITATGQRVTLRCSPRSGDLSVYWYQQSLDQGLQFLIQYYNGEERAKGNILERFSAQQFPDLHSELNLSSLELGDSALYFCASSVAGGRTEAFFGQGTRLTVV.

The chain has TRBV7-2 and TRBJ2-7; weak D call: TRBD2 (5 bases). Germline V gene data show CDR1 as SGHTA and CDR2 as FQGNSA. The CDR3 runs to 15 residues. Trimming cost V 2 bases and J 6 bases, with 17 bases left between them. CDR3 sequence: CASSLSSGSTVEQYF. The CDR3 nucleotides read TGTGCCAGCAGCTTATCCTCGGGATCTACCGTCGAGCAGTACTTC.

The genes are TRBV24-1 and TRBJ2-1; D is perhaps TRBD1 (5 bases). With 8 bases removed from V and 5 bases from J, the gap between germline ends came to 6 bases. Germline CDR1 and CDR2: KGHDR and SFDVKD. The CDR3 totals 11 residues. The chain's CDR3 is CATKGDNEQFF. The CDR3 DNA reads as TGTGCCACCAAAGGGGACAATGAGCAGTTCTTC.